The present T cell receptor beta chain was sequenced within a study of cytomegalovirus exposure and HLA in healthy donors. Study overall: Roughly 180 million T cells yielded fewer than 120 million unique TCR beta sequences in earlier analysis. Notes on the study in general: The number of N-insertions in an Asian-associated ancestry cluster was reportedly below the 666-donor mean in a later analysis. Looking again later, the authors saw that most CMV-associated TCR beta chains seemed HLA-restricted. Later analysis identified several of the most significant clusters that appeared linked to common viral pathogens.

The PCR made use of 60 Vbeta and 13 Jbeta primers. The repertoire was sequenced with immunoSEQ multiplex PCR; TCRdb's copy has only in-frame clones and lacks some. The data hold some 96,000 clones, with more than 70% observed a single time. Notes on this clone: Its antigen is unidentified. One end of the junction varies from germline; a read error may be responsible.

CDR1 is SSHAT and CDR2 is FNYEAQ in the germline V gene (reference sequence). The CDR3 covers 13 residues. The specimen sequenced was PBMCs. The V call is TRBV7-7, the J call TRBJ2-1; D possibly corresponds to TRBD2 (5 bases). This TCR was recovered from a woman aged 60-75 years in good health and CMV-seropositive. The CDR3 coding sequence is TGTGCTAGCAGCTTACGTCAGAGGGATGAGCAGTTCTTC. Translating gives CASSLRQRDEQFF.